This TCR beta chain appears in the sequencing data of a study of breast tumors, draining lymph nodes, adjacent tissues. The study's findings and limits: Tumor T cell lymph node origin was a supported hypothesis, not proven.

The CDR3 runs 11 residues. V lost 2 bases and J 5 bases, leaving 2 bases between the germline ends. TCRdb redid the calling of the multiplex PCR reads with MiXCR, one entry per CDR3 protein. Seen here are some 15,000 distinct CDR3 sequences, around 70% observed once, and the top ten hold about 45%. This clonotype was counted at least ten times. Its cognate antigen is unknown. Sequenced input: tumor-adjacent breast tissue. This TCR derives from a female donor with breast cancer. Some clones in this sample may be carry-over from other donors' samples. The J gene is TRBJ2-3, the V gene TRBV12-3 or TRBV12-4; no clear D. CDR3 DNA: TGTGCCAGCAGTTTAAGAGATACGCAGTATTTT. Translating it yields CASSLRDTQYF.